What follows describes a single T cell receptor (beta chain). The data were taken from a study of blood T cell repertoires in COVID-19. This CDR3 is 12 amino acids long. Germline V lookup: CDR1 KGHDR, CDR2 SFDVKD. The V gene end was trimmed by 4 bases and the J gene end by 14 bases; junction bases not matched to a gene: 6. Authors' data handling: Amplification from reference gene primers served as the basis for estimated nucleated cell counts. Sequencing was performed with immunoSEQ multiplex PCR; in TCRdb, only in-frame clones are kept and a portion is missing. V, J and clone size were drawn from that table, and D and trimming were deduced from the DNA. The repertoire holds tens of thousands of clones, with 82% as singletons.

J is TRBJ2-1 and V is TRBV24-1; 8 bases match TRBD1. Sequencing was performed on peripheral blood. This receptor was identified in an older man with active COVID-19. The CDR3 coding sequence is TGTGCCACCAGTGACCGGACAGGGATGGAGTTCTTC. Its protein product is CATSDRTGMEFF.